The present T cell receptor beta chain was sequenced within a study of blood T cell repertoires in COVID-19. In the original processing: Counts of nucleated cells, estimated from reference gene primer amplification, were obtained. TCRdb's copy holds only in-frame clones and misses some; the assay was immunoSEQ multiplex PCR. D and trimming were read from the DNA, whereas the V and J calls and clone size are those reported in that table. The data show 50,000 to 55,000 clones, 89% seen once. The CDR3 has 12 amino acids. Germline V gene data show CDR1 as SGHAT and CDR2 as FQDESV (reference sequence). The ends were cut back, 6 bases at V and 6 bases at J, with 8 bases in the middle. This clone was seen only once.

The specimen was peripheral blood. This TCR was recovered from a man between 60 and 70 years old with active COVID-19. The chain combines TRBV11-1 with TRBJ2-2; possible D gene TRBD2, 6 bases. CDR3 coding DNA: TGTGCCAGCAGACGGGAGTCCGGGGAGCTGTTTTTT. Translated, it gives CASRRESGELFF.